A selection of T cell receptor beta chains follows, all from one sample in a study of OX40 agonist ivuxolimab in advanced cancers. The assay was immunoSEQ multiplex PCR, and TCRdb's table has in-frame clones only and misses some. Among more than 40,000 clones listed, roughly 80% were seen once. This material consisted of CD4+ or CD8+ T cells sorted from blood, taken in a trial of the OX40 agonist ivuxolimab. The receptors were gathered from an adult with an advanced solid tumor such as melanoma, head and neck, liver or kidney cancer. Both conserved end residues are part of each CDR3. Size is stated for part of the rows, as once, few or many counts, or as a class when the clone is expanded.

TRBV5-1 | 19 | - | CASSLSPAGLAGAYNEQFF
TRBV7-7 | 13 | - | CASSRGGFNEQFF
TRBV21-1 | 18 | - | CASSKAPLAGRRKFEQFF
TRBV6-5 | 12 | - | CASSGGRYGYTF
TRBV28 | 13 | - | CASSLTDNQPQHF
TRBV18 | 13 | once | CASSSDSSYEQYF
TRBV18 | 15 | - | CASSLGQAGGTEAFF
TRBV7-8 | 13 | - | CASSGRTDYGYTF
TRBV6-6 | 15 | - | CASRLRDGVNYGYTF
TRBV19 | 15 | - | CATSFGSGEGKTQYF
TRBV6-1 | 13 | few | CASIGQPAYGYTF
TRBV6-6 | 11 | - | CASHGAETQYF
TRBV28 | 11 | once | CASSRGYGYTF
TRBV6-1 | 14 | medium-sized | CASSPTGARIEQYF
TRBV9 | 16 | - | CASSVEPGLAGGTQYF
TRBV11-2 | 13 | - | CASSFTDQETQYF
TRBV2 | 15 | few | CASREQAIRYGEQFF
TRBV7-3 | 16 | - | CASSISGRGSYNEQFF
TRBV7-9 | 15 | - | CASSLDGLASYEQYF
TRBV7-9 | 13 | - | CASSLGGQNEQYF
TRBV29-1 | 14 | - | CSVEEWDRGRAQFF
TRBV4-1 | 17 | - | CASSQVVGSKSYNEQFF
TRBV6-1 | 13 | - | CASSYGADYGYTF
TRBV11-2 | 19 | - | CASSPGRGWSGSGANVLTF
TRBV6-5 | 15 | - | CASSVAQGRFYGYTF
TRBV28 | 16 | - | CASSFFYQGGSYEQYF
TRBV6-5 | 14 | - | CAGGGQVSGNTIYF
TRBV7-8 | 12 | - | CASSRTREKLFF
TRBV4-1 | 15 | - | CASSQGQGANYGYTF
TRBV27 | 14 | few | CASQVWGDNSPLHF
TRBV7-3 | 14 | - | CASSPRRFPDTQYF
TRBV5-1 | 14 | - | CASSLGGLQETQYF
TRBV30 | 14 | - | CAWGTGGLGEKLFF
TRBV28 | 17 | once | CASSSYGVAMKTDTQYF
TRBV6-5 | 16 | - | CASSWKGQLPYNEQFF
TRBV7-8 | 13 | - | CASSPIDRDGYTF
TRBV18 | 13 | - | CASSLAGTDTQYF
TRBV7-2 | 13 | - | CASTRHLAYEQYF
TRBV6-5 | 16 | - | CASSYEVNQFNSPLHF
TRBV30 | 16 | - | CAWLPRGFRPNSPLHF
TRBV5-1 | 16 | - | CASSLTFIAENTEAFF
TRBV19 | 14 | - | CASTKGLRSEKLFF
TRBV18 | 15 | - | CASSPSSRDGNTIYF
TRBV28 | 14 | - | CASTPKDRPYEQYF
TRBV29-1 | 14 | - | CSVDAVFSNQPQHF
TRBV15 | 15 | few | CATSRDLGAYYEQYF
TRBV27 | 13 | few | CASSTAGYNEQFF
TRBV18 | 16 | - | CASSPRQGGLNSPLHF
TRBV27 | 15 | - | CASSSRTGDRPEAFF
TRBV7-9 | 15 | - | CASSSPTGGDTEAFF
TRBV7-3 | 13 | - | CASSAVYTDTQYF
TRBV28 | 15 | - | CASSSAGLSSYEQYF
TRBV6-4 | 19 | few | CASSDSGLAGRGVTGELFF
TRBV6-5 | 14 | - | CASSLRTATGELFF
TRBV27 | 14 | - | CASHQGVTNGELFF
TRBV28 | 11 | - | CASRTAGEQYF
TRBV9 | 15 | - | CASSASPGQSNGYTF
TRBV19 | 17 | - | CASMRSDRSSYNSPLHF
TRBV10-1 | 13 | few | CASQSGQLNEQFF